This passage covers 20 T cell receptor beta chains from one sample sequenced in a study of CD8 T cells in ankylosing spondylitis. TCRdb reanalysed the 5' RACE reads using MiXCR and keeps one entry per CDR3 protein. The data contain about 280,000 distinct CDR3 sequences, approximately 20% of them singletons. Sequencing input: blood, either unsorted or a sorted T cell fraction (not recorded which). These receptors originate from a male donor with ankylosing spondylitis or in good health (not recorded which).

This clonotype was found a few times. This chain links TRBV20-1 with TRBJ2-3, with TRBD2 matching 15 bases. V gave up 0 bases and J gave up 1 base; unmatched junction bases: 8. The germline gives CDR1 DFQATT, CDR2 SNEGSKA (reference sequence). The CDR3 is 19 amino acids. In nucleotides, the CDR3 is TGCAGTGCTAGAGATAGGACTAGCGGGAGGGTTAGGGGCACAGATACGCAGTATTTT. Residues: CSARDRTSGRVRGTDTQYF.

There are a few counts of this clonotype. The chain joins TRBV28 to TRBJ2-5, with a weak D call TRBD1 (6 bases). CDR3 length: 15 amino acids. Deletions cut 6 bases from V and 5 bases from J, with 19 bases between. The germline V gene encodes CDR1 MDHEN and CDR2 SYDVKM. CDR3 sequence reads: CASSTRTQGQETQYF. The CDR3 nucleotides are TGTGCCAGCAGCACACGGACCCAGGGGCAGGAGACCCAGTACTTC.

The chain is built from TRBV10-2 and TRBJ1-1; D gene ambiguous. V gave up 0 bases and J gave up 3 bases, with 11 bases separating them. Germline CDR1 reads WSHSY; CDR2 reads SAAADI. There are 15 residues in the CDR3. The CDR3 DNA sequence: TGCGCCAGCAGTGAGTCGATCAGGCTGGACACTGAAGCTTTCTTT. It encodes CASSESIRLDTEAFF.

This clonotype was seen more than once but under ten times. The chain carries TRBV20-1 and TRBJ2-1, with 12 bases that match TRBD2. CDR1 and CDR2 from the germline V gene are DFQATT and SNEGSKA (reference sequence). Losses at the gene ends were 3 bases for V and 3 bases for J; bases not matched to a gene: 6. The CDR3 totals 16 residues. CDR3 protein: CSASTRTSGIYNEQFF. CDR3 coding DNA: TGCAGTGCTAGCACCCGGACTAGCGGGATCTACAATGAGCAGTTCTTC.

The table lists this clonotype with many counts. This chain links TRBV9 with TRBJ2-5; D perhaps matches TRBD2 (6 bases). The CDR3 is 14 amino acids. Germline V gene sequence: CDR1 SGDLS, CDR2 YYNGEE. The ends were cut back, 3 bases at V and 2 bases at J, with 11 bases in the middle. Here the CDR3 reads CASSAGTLQETQYF. The CDR3 DNA reads TGTGCCAGCAGCGCCGGGACTTTACAAGAGACCCAGTACTTC.

The table lists this clonotype with many counts. The chain couples TRBV12-3 or TRBV12-4 to TRBJ2-1, with TRBD1 as a possible D gene (5 bases). V was cut by 6 bases and J by 4 bases, with 10 bases left in between. CDR3 length: 13 residues. Here the CDR3 reads CASSPAGYNEQFF. The CDR3 nucleotides are TGTGCCAGCAGCCCGGCAGGGTACAATGAGCAGTTCTTC.

V is TRBV11-2 and J is TRBJ2-3; 7 nucleotides match TRBD2. V was clipped by 2 bases and J by 0 bases; unmatched bases: 5. CDR1 and CDR2 from the germline V gene are SGHAT and FQNNGV. This CDR3 is 16 amino acids long. Here the CDR3 DNA reads TGTGCCAGCAGCTTACGGACTAGACCTAGCACAGATACGCAGTATTTT. Its translation is CASSLRTRPSTDTQYF.

Ten or more counts support this clonotype. The chain couples TRBV5-1 to TRBJ2-1; no clear D gene. The CDR3 is 11 residues long. Germline V gene data show CDR1 as SGHRS and CDR2 as YFSETQ. V shed 0 bases and J shed 9 bases, with 4 bases lying between them. The CDR3 loop reads CASSLDSEQFF. CDR3 DNA: TGCGCCAGCAGCTTGGACAGTGAGCAGTTCTTC. The entire variable domain, with the rest obtained from reference TRBV5-1 and TRBJ2-1, is as follows: KAGVTQTPRYLIKTRGQQVTLSCSPISGHRSVSWYQQTPGQGLQFLFEYFSETQRNKGNFPGRFSGRQFSNSRSEMNVSTLELGDSALYLCASSLDSEQFFGPGTRLTVL.

V gene TRBV5-1 combines with J gene TRBJ1-6; D is undetermined. CDR1 and CDR2 (germline): SGHRS, YFSETQ. Trimming stripped 0 bases from V and 9 bases from J, with 10 bases between. The CDR3 sequence is 14 residues long. As DNA, the CDR3 is TGCGCCAGCAGCTTGGGGGAGGTGGGTTCACCCCTCCACTTT. Protein: CASSLGEVGSPLHF.

This chain's CDR3 is CASRSGGENTIYF. The CDR3 DNA follows: TGTGCCAGCAGGTCGGGCGGCGAAAACACCATATATTTT. V usage is TRBV12-3 or TRBV12-4 and J usage is TRBJ1-3; no definite D call. V lost 6 bases to trimming and J lost 6 bases, with 12 bases between them. The CDR3 has 13 residues.

This chain links TRBV5-6 with TRBJ2-7, with no clear D. CDR3 length: 15 residues. Trimming left V 4 bases short and J 2 bases short, with 16 bases between. Germline V gives CDR1 SGHDT, CDR2 YYEEEE. DNA for the CDR3: TGTGCCAGCAGCCCGACGGGTGGTGGGACCTACGAGCAGTACGTC. This encodes CASSPTGGGTYEQYV.

The V call is TRBV29-1, the J call TRBJ1-1, with 10 nucleotides matching TRBD1. The CDR3 consists of 15 residues. V dropped 6 bases and J dropped 2; count of bases not matched to a gene: 9. Per germline, CDR1 SQVTM and CDR2 ANQGSEA. The CDR3 coding sequence is TGCAGCGTCGACAGGGGGCTGGGGACTAACACTGAAGCTTTCTTT. This codes for CSVDRGLGTNTEAFF.

This chain connects TRBV29-1 to TRBJ2-3; the match to TRBD2 covers 7 bases. V lost 5 bases to trimming and J lost 4 bases; unmatched junction nucleotides: 3. Germline CDR1 is SQVTM and CDR2 is ANQGSEA. CDR3 size: 12 residues. The CDR3 DNA reads as TGCAGCGTTAAAGGGAGGGCAGATACGCAGTATTTT. This codes for CSVKGRADTQYF.

J is TRBJ2-2 and V is TRBV15, with TRBD1 matching 7 bases. The CDR3 sequence is 15 residues long. The ends lost 0 bases at V and 7 bases at J; junction bases unmatched: 5. Per the germline V gene, CDR1 is LNHNV and CDR2 is YYDKDF (reference sequence). The CDR3 loop reads CATSREQGYGGELFF. The CDR3 nucleotides read TGTGCCACCAGCAGAGAACAGGGGTACGGCGGGGAGCTGTTTTTT.

The chain recombines TRBV11-2 with TRBJ2-1; a weak D match, TRBD1 (5 bases). The CDR3 has 16 residues. Germline loops: CDR1 SGHAT, CDR2 FQNNGV. The germline V and J ends were trimmed by 0 bases and 3 bases, with 12 bases remaining between them. CDR3 nucleotide sequence: TGTGCCAGCAGCTTAGATGCGCGACAGTTCTACAATGAGCAGTTCTTC. This encodes CASSLDARQFYNEQFF. Using reference TRBV11-2 and TRBJ2-1 for the parts outside the CDR3, the full variable domain is EAGVAQSPRYKIIEKRQSVAFWCNPISGHATLYWYQQILGQGPKLLIQFQNNGVVDDSQLPKDRFSAERLKGVDSTLKIQPAKLEDSAVYLCASSLDARQFYNEQFFGPGTRLTVL.

The V call is TRBV27, the J call TRBJ1-1, with D possibly being TRBD1 (5 bases). Trimming shortened V by 6 bases and J by 0 bases, and 14 bases separated the two germline ends. The V gene's germline CDR1 is MNHEY and CDR2 SMNVEV (reference sequence). This CDR3 is built from 15 residues. The CDR3 DNA reads TGTGCCAGCAGAGTAACAGGACTCATGAACACTGAAGCTTTCTTT. It codes for CASRVTGLMNTEAFF.

The chain has TRBV2 and TRBJ2-2; 10 nucleotides agree with TRBD2. Germline V lookup: CDR1 SNHLY, CDR2 FYNNEI. The trim removed 3 bases at V and 4 bases at J, leaving 8 bases unmatched. The CDR3 sequence is 17 residues long. The CDR3 bases are TGTGCCAGCAGTGATCCTAGCGGGGGCTGGCCCACCGGGGAGCTGTTTTTT. It codes for CASSDPSGGWPTGELFF.

The table lists this clonotype with many counts. The chain joins TRBV3-1 to TRBJ1-2; no clear D. The CDR3 runs 13 residues. CDR1 LGHDT and CDR2 YNNKEL come from the germline V gene (reference sequence). Deletions cut 0 bases from V and 5 bases from J, with 7 bases between. The CDR3 nucleotides are TGTGCCAGCAGCCAAGATGAAGGTTATGGCTACACCTTC. It codes for CASSQDEGYGYTF.

The chain employs TRBV5-1 and TRBJ2-1, with 8 bases that match TRBD1. The CDR3 is made up of 15 amino acids. The V and J ends lost 4 bases and 6 bases, in that order; junction bases with no gene match: 9. The germline V gene encodes CDR1 SGHRS and CDR2 YFSETQ. Here the CDR3 reads CASSPGQGKVNEQFF. Written as DNA, the CDR3 is TGCGCCAGCAGCCCTGGACAGGGCAAGGTCAATGAGCAGTTCTTC.

V gene TRBV7-2 combines with J gene TRBJ2-2; 9 bases are shared with TRBD1. The CDR3 has 16 amino acids. Germline V lookup: CDR1 SGHTA, CDR2 FQGNSA. After removal of 4 bases from V and 4 bases from J, the junction contained 7 bases not matched to a gene. CDR3 residues: CASSWAGQGFTGELFF. The CDR3 DNA reads as TGTGCCAGCAGCTGGGCGGGACAGGGTTTCACCGGGGAGCTGTTTTTT. Based on the CDR3 plus reference TRBV7-2 and TRBJ2-2, the full variable domain is GAGVSQSPSNKVTEKGKDVELRCDPISGHTALYWYRQSLGQGLEFLIYFQGNSAPDKSGLPSDRFSAERTGGSVSTLTIQRTQQEDSAVYLCASSWAGQGFTGELFFGEGSRLTVL.